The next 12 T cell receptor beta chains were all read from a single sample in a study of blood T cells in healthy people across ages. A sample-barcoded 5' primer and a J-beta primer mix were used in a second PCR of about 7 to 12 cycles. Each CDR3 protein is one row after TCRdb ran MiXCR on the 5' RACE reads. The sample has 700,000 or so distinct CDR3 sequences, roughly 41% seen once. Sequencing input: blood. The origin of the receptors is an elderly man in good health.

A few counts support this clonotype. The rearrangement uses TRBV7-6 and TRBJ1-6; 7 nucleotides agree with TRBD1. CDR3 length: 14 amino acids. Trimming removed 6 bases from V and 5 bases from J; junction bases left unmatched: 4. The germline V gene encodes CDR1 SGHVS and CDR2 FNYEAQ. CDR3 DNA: TGTGCCAGCAGTCGGGACAGTAATAATTCACCCCTCCACTTT. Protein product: CASSRDSNNSPLHF.

For the CDR3, the DNA is TGTGCCAGCAGCCAGCGAGCGGGAGGGTCCCCCAATGAGCAGTTCTTC. This translates into CASSQRAGGSPNEQFF. V usage is TRBV11-1 and J usage is TRBJ2-1; 10 bases agree with TRBD2. CDR3 length equals 16 residues. The V gene's germline CDR1 is SGHAT and CDR2 FQDESV (reference sequence). V was clipped by 5 bases and J by 6 bases; unmatched bases: 10. The complete variable domain, with remaining parts taken from reference TRBV11-1 and TRBJ2-1, reads EAEVAQSPRYKITEKSQAVAFWCDPISGHATLYWYRQILGQGPELLVQFQDESVVDDSQLPKDRFSAERLKGVDSTLKIQPAELGDSAMYLCASSQRAGGSPNEQFFGPGTRLTVL.

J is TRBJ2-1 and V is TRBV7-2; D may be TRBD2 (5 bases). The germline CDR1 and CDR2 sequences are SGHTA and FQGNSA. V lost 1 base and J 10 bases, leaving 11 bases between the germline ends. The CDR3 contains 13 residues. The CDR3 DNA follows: TGTGCCAGCAGCTTAGAGTTGAGGAGGGAGCAGTTCTTC. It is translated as CASSLELRREQFF.

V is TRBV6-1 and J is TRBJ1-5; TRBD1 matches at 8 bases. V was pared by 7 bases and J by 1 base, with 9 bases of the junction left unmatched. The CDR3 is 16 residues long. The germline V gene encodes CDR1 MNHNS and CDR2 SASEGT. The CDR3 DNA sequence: TGTGCCAGCACCAGGACAGGGAAGGGGAGCAATCAGCCCCAGCATTTT. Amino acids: CASTRTGKGSNQPQHF.

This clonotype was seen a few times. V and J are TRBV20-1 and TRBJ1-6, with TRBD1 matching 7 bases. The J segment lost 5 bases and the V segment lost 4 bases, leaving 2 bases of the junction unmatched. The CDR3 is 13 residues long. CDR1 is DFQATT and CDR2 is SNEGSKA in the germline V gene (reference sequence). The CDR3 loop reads CSAKGTDNSPLHF. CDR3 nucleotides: TGCAGTGCTAAGGGGACAGATAATTCACCCCTCCACTTT.

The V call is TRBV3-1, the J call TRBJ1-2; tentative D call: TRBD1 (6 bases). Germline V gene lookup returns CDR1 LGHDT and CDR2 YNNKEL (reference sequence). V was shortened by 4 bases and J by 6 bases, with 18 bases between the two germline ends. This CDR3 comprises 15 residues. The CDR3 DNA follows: TGTGCCAGCAGCCCGGTTATGACAGGAAACCATGGCTACACCTTC. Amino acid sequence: CASSPVMTGNHGYTF.

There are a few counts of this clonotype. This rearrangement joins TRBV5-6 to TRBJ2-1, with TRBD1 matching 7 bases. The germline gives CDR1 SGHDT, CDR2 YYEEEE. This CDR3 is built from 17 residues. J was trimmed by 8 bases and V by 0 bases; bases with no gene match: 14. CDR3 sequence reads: CASSLVRGRIQGDEQFF. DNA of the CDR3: TGTGCCAGCAGCTTGGTAAGGGGGCGAATTCAAGGGGATGAGCAGTTCTTC.

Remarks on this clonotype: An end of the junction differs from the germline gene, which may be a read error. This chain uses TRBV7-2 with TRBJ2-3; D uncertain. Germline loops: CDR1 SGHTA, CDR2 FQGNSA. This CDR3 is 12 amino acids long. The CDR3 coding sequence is TGCGCCAGCAGCTTAGACGGAGATACGCAGTATTTT. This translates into CASSLDGDTQYF.

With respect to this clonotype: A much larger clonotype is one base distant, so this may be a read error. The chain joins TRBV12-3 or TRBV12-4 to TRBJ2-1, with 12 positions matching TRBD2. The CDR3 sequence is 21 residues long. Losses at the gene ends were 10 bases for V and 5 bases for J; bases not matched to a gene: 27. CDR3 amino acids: CAIIQGSATSGRTPHHNEQFF. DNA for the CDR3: TGTGCCATCATACAGGGGAGCGCGACTAGCGGGAGAACCCCCCACCACAATGAGCAGTTCTTC.

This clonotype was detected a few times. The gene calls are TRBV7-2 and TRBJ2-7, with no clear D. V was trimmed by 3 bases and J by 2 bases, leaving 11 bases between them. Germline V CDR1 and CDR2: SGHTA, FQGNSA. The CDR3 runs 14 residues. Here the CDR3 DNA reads TGTGCCAGCAGCTTCGGCAGTAATACCTACGAGCAGTACTTC. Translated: CASSFGSNTYEQYF. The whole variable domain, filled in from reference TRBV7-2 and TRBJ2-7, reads GAGVSQSPSNKVTEKGKDVELRCDPISGHTALYWYRQSLGQGLEFLIYFQGNSAPDKSGLPSDRFSAERTGGSVSTLTIQRTQQEDSAVYLCASSFGSNTYEQYFGPGTRLTVT.

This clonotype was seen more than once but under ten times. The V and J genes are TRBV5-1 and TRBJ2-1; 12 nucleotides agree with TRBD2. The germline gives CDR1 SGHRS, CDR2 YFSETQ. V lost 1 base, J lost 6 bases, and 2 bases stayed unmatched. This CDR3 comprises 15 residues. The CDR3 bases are TGCGCCAGCAGCTTGCCGACTAGCGGGAGCAATGAGCAGTTCTTC. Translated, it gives CASSLPTSGSNEQFF.

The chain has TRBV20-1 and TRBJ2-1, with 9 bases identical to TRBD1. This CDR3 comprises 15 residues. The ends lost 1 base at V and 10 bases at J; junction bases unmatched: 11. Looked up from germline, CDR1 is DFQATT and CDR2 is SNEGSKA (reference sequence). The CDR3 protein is CSARARTGEPYEQFF. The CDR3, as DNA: TGCAGTGCTAGAGCCCGGACAGGGGAGCCCTACGAGCAGTTCTTC.